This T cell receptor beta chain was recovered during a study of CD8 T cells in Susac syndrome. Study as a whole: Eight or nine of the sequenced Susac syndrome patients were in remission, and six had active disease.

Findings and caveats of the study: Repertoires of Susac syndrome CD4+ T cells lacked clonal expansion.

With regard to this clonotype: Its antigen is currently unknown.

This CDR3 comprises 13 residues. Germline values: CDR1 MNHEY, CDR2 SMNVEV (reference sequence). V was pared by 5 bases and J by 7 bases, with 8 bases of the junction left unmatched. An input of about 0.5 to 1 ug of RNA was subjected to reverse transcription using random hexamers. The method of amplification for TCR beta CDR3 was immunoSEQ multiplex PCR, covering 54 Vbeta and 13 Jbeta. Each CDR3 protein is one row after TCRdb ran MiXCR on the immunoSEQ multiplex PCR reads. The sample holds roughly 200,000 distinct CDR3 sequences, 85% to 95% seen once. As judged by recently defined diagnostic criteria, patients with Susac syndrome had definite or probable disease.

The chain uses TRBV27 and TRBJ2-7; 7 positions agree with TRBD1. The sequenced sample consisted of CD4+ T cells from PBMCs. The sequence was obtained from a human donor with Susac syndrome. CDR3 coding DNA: TGTGCCAGCAGTCCCAGAGGGGGCTATGAGCAGTACTTC. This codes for CASSPRGGYEQYF.